One and the same sample provided the 16 T cell receptor beta chains below, sequenced in a study of blood T cells in healthy people across ages. A J-beta primer mix and a sample-barcoded 5' primer were used in a second PCR of roughly 6 to 11 cycles. TCRdb processed the 5' RACE reads anew with MiXCR; each CDR3 protein has one entry. The profile shows about 900,000 distinct CDR3 sequences, approximately 67% of them singletons. The sequenced sample consisted of blood. Receptor source: a man aged 25 to 40 in good health.

The chain joins TRBV10-3 to TRBJ1-2; the match to TRBD1 covers 7 bases. The germline V gene encodes CDR1 ENHRY and CDR2 SYGVKD. The CDR3 covers 13 residues. Losses at the gene ends were 6 bases for V and 7 bases for J; bases not matched to a gene: 8. The CDR3 is CAISSTGKFGYTF. CDR3 DNA sequence: TGTGCCATCAGCTCGACAGGGAAGTTTGGCTACACCTTC.

J is TRBJ2-1 and V is TRBV9; 12 nucleotides match TRBD2. V dropped 2 bases and J dropped 6; count of bases not matched to a gene: 9. Germline CDR1 and CDR2: SGDLS and YYNGEE. CDR3 length equals 17 residues. CDR3 sequence reads: CASSVPTSGGFGNEQFF. The DNA for the CDR3 is TGTGCCAGCAGCGTGCCGACTAGCGGGGGATTTGGCAATGAGCAGTTCTTC.

The chain carries TRBV25-1 and TRBJ2-5, with 8 bases aligning to TRBD1. V shed 3 bases, J shed 4 bases, and the junction held 7 bases outside the gene matches. Germline V gives CDR1 MGHDK, CDR2 SYGVNS. The CDR3 has 15 amino acids. Here the CDR3 reads CASSDSDRVGETQYF. The CDR3 DNA reads TGTGCCAGCAGTGATTCGGACAGGGTAGGAGAGACCCAGTACTTC. Full variable domain (rest looked up from reference TRBV25-1 and TRBJ2-5): EADIYQTPRYLVIGTGKKITLECSQTMGHDKMYWYQQDPGMELHLIHYSYGVNSTEKGDLSSESTVSRIRTEHFPLTLESARPSHTSQYLCASSDSDRVGETQYFGPGTRLLVL.

V gene TRBV21-1 combines with J gene TRBJ2-3; TRBD1 is the table's D call, not checked against the DNA. TRBV21-1 is annotated as a pseudogene. CDR3 length equals 16 residues. The CDR3 spells CASSKVRGHVTDTQYF. Here the CDR3 DNA reads TGTGCCAGCAGCAAAGTTCGGGGACATGTCACAGATACGCAGTATTTT.

This chain connects TRBV3-1 to TRBJ2-1, with 15 positions matching TRBD2. The CDR3 is 16 residues long. V lost 1 base to trimming and J lost 8 bases; unmatched junction nucleotides: 3. Germline V gene lookup returns CDR1 LGHDT and CDR2 YNNKEL (reference sequence). The CDR3 reads CASSQGTSGGADEQFF. In nucleotides, the CDR3 is TGTGCCAGCAGCCAAGGGACTAGCGGGGGGGCGGATGAGCAGTTCTTC.

V is TRBV6-5 and J is TRBJ2-1; 9 nucleotides line up with TRBD2. Trimming took 0 bases from V and 11 from J; bases not matched to a gene: 8. The CDR3 sequence is 15 residues long. CDR1 is MNHEY, CDR2 SVGAGI, per germline. The CDR3 loop reads CASSYSTSGLGKQFF. The CDR3 nucleotides are TGTGCCAGCAGTTACTCGACTAGCGGACTTGGCAAGCAGTTCTTC.

V usage is TRBV7-2 and J usage is TRBJ1-1; TRBD1 is a possible D gene (5 bases). The CDR3 length is 13 residues. From germline, CDR1 is SGHTA and CDR2 FQGNSA. Trimming left V 5 bases short and J 4 bases short, with 11 bases between. CDR3 DNA sequence: TGTGCCAGCAGCGTATACAGGACCACTGAAGCTTTCTTT. It specifies CASSVYRTTEAFF.

This chain joins TRBV29-1 and TRBJ1-2; a weak D match, TRBD1 (6 bases). Trimming cost V 6 bases and J 1 base, with 12 bases left between them. Per the germline V gene, CDR1 is SQVTM and CDR2 is ANQGSEA. The CDR3 length is 13 residues. The CDR3 loop is CSVEGTINYGYTF. CDR3 DNA sequence: TGCAGCGTCGAGGGGACAATTAACTATGGCTACACCTTC.

The V gene is TRBV15, the J gene TRBJ2-2; the match to TRBD1 covers 7 bases. The CDR3 totals 17 residues. From germline, CDR1 is LNHNV and CDR2 YYDKDF (reference sequence). V trimming: 5 bases; J trimming: 5 bases; junction bases outside the gene matches: 14. The CDR3 loop reads CATSPRGNRGETGELFF. The CDR3 region has the DNA TGTGCCACCAGCCCTCGAGGGAACAGGGGCGAGACCGGGGAGCTGTTTTTT.

The rearrangement joins TRBV20-1 to TRBJ2-7; D ambiguous. Between the trimmed V and J ends, which lost 5 bases and 0 bases, there was a span of 20 bases. Germline V gene data show CDR1 as DFQATT and CDR2 as SNEGSKA (reference sequence). The CDR3 has 16 residues. The chain's CDR3 is CSASYTLQSSSYEQYF. DNA of the CDR3: TGCAGTGCTTCCTATACCTTGCAATCCAGCTCCTACGAGCAGTACTTC.

The V call is TRBV3-1, the J call TRBJ2-5; 11 bases line up with TRBD1. This CDR3 has 19 residues. Per germline, CDR1 LGHDT and CDR2 YNNKEL (reference sequence). J lost 4 bases, V lost 0 bases, and 13 bases had no gene match. CDR3 nucleotides: TGTGCCAGCAGCCAAGATCTAGGTTCGGGACAGGGGGACGGAGAGACCCAGTACTTC. Protein: CASSQDLGSGQGDGETQYF.

V gene TRBV20-1 combines with J gene TRBJ2-7; TRBD2 might be the D (5 bases). V lost 0 bases, J lost 4 bases, and 13 bases lay in between. The germline V gene has CDR1 DFQATT and CDR2 SNEGSKA (reference sequence). This CDR3 has 14 residues. The CDR3 DNA is TGCAGTGCTAGAGATCGAGGAGCGGTGTACGAGCAGTACTTC. Its translation is CSARDRGAVYEQYF.

V is TRBV20-1 and J is TRBJ2-2, with TRBD2 matching over 8 bases. From germline, CDR1 is DFQATT and CDR2 SNEGSKA (reference sequence). V shed 3 bases and J 5 bases; nucleotides not matched to a gene: 5. This CDR3 has 14 residues. The DNA for the CDR3 is TGCAGTGCTAGTTTAGCGGGGAGAACCGGGGAGCTGTTTTTT. Protein: CSASLAGRTGELFF.

The rearrangement uses TRBV5-5 and TRBJ2-2; D call uncertain. V dropped 4 bases and J dropped 2 bases, with 9 bases sitting between them. The CDR3 is made up of 14 amino acids. Germline V gene sequence: CDR1 SGHKS, CDR2 YYEKEE (reference sequence). In DNA, the CDR3 is TGTGCCAGCAGCGCTTCACGAAACACCGGGGAGCTGTTTTTT. Amino acid sequence: CASSASRNTGELFF.

This chain uses TRBV4-2 with TRBJ2-7, with D perhaps matching TRBD2 (6 bases). Deletions cut 0 bases from V and 0 bases from J, with 12 bases between. Germline V gene sequence: CDR1 LGHNA, CDR2 YNFKEQ. The length of the CDR3 is 16 residues. CDR3 DNA: TGTGCCAGCAGCCAAGAAAGCGGGTTCAGCTCCTACGAGCAGTACTTC. This sequence encodes CASSQESGFSSYEQYF.

This clonotype occurred many times. The rearrangement uses TRBV7-2 and TRBJ1-2; D unclear. CDR3 length: 15 amino acids. The V end was cut by 1 base, the J end by 6 bases, with 15 bases between. Germline V gives CDR1 SGHTA, CDR2 FQGNSA. For the CDR3, the DNA is TGTGCCAGCAGCTTAGTTACGGCCGGGAAGGATGGCTACACCTTC. Translated: CASSLVTAGKDGYTF.